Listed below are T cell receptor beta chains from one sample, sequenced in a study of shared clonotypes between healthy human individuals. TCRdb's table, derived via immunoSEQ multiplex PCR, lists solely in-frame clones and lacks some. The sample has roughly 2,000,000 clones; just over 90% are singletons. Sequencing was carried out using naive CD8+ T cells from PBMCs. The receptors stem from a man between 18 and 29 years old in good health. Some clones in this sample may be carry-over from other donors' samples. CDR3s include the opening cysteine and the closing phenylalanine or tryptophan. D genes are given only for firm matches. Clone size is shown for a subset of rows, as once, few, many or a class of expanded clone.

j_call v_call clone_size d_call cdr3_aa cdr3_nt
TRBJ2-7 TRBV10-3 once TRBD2 CAISEEKREPEQYF TGTGCCATCAGTGAGGAAAAGCGGGAGCCCGAGCAGTACTTC
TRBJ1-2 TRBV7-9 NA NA CASSLPTGPSGGYTF TGTGCCAGCAGCTTACCAACAGGCCCCTCGGGTGGCTACACCTTC
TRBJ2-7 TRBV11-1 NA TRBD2 CASSEGTSGNYEQYF TGTGCCAGCAGCGAGGGGACTAGCGGGAACTACGAGCAGTACTTC
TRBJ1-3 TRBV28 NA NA CASRPLRDKPGNTIYF TGTGCCAGCAGGCCCCTCCGGGACAAACCTGGAAACACCATATATTTT
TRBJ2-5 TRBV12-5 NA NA CASGNPPGQGLEETQYF TGTGCTAGTGGCAATCCACCGGGACAAGGTTTGGAGGAGACCCAGTACTTC
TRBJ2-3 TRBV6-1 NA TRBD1 CASTSTGWGADTQYF TGTGCCAGCACTTCGACAGGGTGGGGTGCAGATACGCAGTATTTT
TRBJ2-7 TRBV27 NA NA CASSFSDQGYEQYF TGTGCCAGCAGTTTTTCCGATCAGGGGTACGAGCAGTACTTC
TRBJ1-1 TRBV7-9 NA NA CASSLVGPGTEAFF TGTGCCAGCAGCTTAGTAGGGCCGGGGACTGAAGCTTTCTTT
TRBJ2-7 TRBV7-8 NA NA CASSLAGSPYEQYF TGTGCCAGCAGCTTAGCGGGCAGTCCCTACGAGCAGTACTTC
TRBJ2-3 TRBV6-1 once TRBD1 CASSEPGQSEMTDTQYF TGTGCCAGCAGTGAACCGGGACAGTCCGAAATGACAGATACGCAGTATTTT
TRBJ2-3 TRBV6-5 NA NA CASSYPPDTQYF TGTGCCAGCAGTTATCCCCCAGATACGCAGTATTTT
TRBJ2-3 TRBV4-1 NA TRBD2 CASSQDRGLAGSTDTQYF TGCGCCAGCAGCCAAGATCGGGGACTAGCGGGAAGCACAGATACGCAGTATTTT
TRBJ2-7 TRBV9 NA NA CASSGTGTSYEQYF TGTGCCAGCAGCGGGACCGGGACAAGCTACGAGCAGTACTTC
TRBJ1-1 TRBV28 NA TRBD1 CASSLSDRGYTEAFF TGTGCCAGCAGTTTATCCGACAGGGGATACACTGAAGCTTTCTTT
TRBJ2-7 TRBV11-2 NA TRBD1 CASSTGTGDYEQYF TGTGCCAGCAGCACCGGGACAGGGGACTACGAGCAGTACTTC
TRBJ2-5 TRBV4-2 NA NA CASSQDTGNF TGTGCCAGCAGCCAAGATACCGGGAACTTC
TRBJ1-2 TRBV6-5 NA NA CASSEERGPRSF TGTGCCAGCAGTGAAGAGCGGGGTCCAAGGTCCTTC
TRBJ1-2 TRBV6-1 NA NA CASSSLNYGYTF TGTGCCAGCAGTAGCCTAAACTATGGCTACACCTTC
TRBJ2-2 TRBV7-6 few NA CASSLAAAGTGELFF TGTGCCAGCAGCTTAGCGGCAGCGGGTACCGGGGAGCTGTTTTTT
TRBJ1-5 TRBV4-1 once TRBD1 CASSHATGLQPQHF TGCGCCAGCAGCCATGCGACAGGGCTTCAGCCCCAGCATTTT
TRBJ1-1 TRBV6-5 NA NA CASRERGNTEAFF TGTGCCAGCAGGGAAAGGGGGAACACTGAAGCTTTCTTT
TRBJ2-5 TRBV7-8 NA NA CASSLSYRGGETQYF TGTGCCAGCAGCTTATCTTACAGGGGAGGGGAGACCCAGTACTTC
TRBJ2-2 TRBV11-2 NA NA CASSFFQQASGELFF TGTGCCAGCAGTTTTTTCCAACAGGCAAGCGGGGAGCTGTTTTTT
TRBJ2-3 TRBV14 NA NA CASRSPGAHTDTQYF TGTGCCAGCAGATCGCCCGGGGCTCACACAGATACGCAGTATTTT
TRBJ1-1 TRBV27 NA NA CASSLSAGSSTEAFF TGTGCCAGCAGTTTATCCGCAGGGAGTTCGACTGAAGCTTTCTTT
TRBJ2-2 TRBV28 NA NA CASSPIWSPQGRAGELFF TGTGCCAGCAGTCCTATTTGGTCCCCTCAGGGGAGGGCCGGGGAGCTGTTTTTT
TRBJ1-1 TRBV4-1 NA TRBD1 CASSQGQGNTEAFF TGCGCCAGCAGCCAAGGACAGGGCAACACTGAAGCTTTCTTT
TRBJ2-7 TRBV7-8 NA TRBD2 CASSFPTSGSAYEQYF TGTGCCAGCAGCTTCCCGACTAGCGGGAGCGCCTACGAGCAGTACTTC
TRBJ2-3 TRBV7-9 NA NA CASSLSGLRDTQYF TGTGCCAGCAGCCTCAGTGGCCTCCGTGATACGCAGTATTTT
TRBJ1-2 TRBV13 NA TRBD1 CASSPRDRLNYGYTF TGTGCCAGCAGCCCCCGGGACAGACTAAACTATGGCTACACCTTC
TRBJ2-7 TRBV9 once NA CASSVGDGEGRDYEQYF TGTGCCAGCAGCGTAGGCGATGGCGAGGGCAGGGACTACGAGCAGTACTTC
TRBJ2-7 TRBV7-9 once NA CASSLEEGAAYEQYF TGTGCCAGCAGCTTAGAGGAGGGGGCAGCCTACGAGCAGTACTTC
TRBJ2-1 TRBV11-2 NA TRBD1 CASSWYRGINEQFF TGTGCCAGCAGCTGGTACAGGGGAATTAATGAGCAGTTCTTC
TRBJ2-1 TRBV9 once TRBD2 CASSVDGAGNEQFF TGTGCCAGCAGCGTAGATGGAGCGGGGAATGAGCAGTTCTTC
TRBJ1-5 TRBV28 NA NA CASSLIRGDQPQHF TGTGCCAGCAGTTTAATAAGGGGCGATCAGCCCCAGCATTTT
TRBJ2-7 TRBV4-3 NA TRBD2 CASSLFGTSGYEQYF TGCGCCAGCAGCCTTTTCGGGACTAGCGGATACGAGCAGTACTTC
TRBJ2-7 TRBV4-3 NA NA CASSQDPTSIGSYEQYF TGCGCCAGCAGCCAAGATCCGACTTCCATTGGGTCCTACGAGCAGTACTTC
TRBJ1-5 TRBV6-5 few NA CASSSGLGNQPQHF TGTGCCAGCAGTTCGGGCCTAGGCAATCAGCCCCAGCATTTT
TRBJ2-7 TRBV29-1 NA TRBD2 CSVGGTSGDYEQYF TGCAGCGTAGGGGGGACTAGCGGGGACTACGAGCAGTACTTC
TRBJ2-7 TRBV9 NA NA CASSVAGSEQYF TGTGCCAGCAGCGTAGCTGGGTCCGAGCAGTACTTC
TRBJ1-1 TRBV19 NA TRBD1 CASSIGTGVDTEAFF TGTGCCAGTAGTATCGGGACAGGGGTCGACACTGAAGCTTTCTTT
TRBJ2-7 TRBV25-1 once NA CASSASELPGYEQYF TGTGCCAGCAGTGCTTCCGAGCTCCCCGGGTACGAGCAGTACTTC
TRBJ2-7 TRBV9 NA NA CASSEGTDSYEQYF TGTGCCAGCAGCGAGGGGACTGATTCCTACGAGCAGTACTTC
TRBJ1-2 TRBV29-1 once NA CSVIRPGGGYGYTF TGCAGCGTCATCAGACCGGGAGGGGGCTATGGCTACACCTTC
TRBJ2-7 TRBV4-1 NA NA CASSFFGGSYEQYF TGCGCCAGCAGTTTCTTCGGCGGCTCCTACGAGCAGTACTTC
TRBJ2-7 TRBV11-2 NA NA CASSTRDGPREQYF TGTGCCAGCAGCACAAGGGACGGTCCGCGCGAGCAGTACTTC
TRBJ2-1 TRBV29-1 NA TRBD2 CSVAGGPGNNEQFF TGCAGCGTTGCGGGAGGGCCGGGGAACAATGAGCAGTTCTTC
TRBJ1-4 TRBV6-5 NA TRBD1 CASSYTTGTAEKLFF TGTGCCAGCAGTTACACCACCGGGACAGCTGAAAAACTGTTTTTT
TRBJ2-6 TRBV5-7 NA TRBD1 CASSSRDRDRGANVLTF TGTGCCAGCAGCTCCCGGGACAGGGATAGGGGGGCCAACGTCCTGACTTTC
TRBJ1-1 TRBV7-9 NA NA CASSLEPGTVEAFF TGTGCCAGCAGCTTAGAGCCGGGTACTGTCGAAGCTTTCTTT
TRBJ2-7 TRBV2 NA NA CASNDRTVYEQYF TGTGCCAGCAACGACAGGACCGTCTACGAGCAGTACTTC
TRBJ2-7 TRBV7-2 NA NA CASSPREGLYEQYF TGTGCCAGCAGCCCCCGTGAGGGGTTATACGAGCAGTACTTC
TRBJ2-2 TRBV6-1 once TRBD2 CASSKGLAGTYTGELFF TGTGCCAGCAGTAAAGGACTAGCGGGGACCTACACCGGGGAGCTGTTTTTT
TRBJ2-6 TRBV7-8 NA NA CASSLGASISGANVLTF TGTGCCAGCAGCCTCGGGGCTAGCATATCTGGGGCCAACGTCCTGACTTTC